This T cell receptor (beta chain) was found in a study of post-analysis software for immune sequencing data (dated by TCRdb to 2013 to 2016). Study-wide context: Recorded disease courses included relapsing-remitting, secondary progressive and progressive-relapsing multiple sclerosis, with some patients lacking subtype annotation. The multiple sclerosis patient repertoires were compared with ten to eleven previously published healthy control repertoires from donors aged 6 to 25 years. A subset of samples was prepared in parallel using single-end sample barcoding, then pooled and co-amplified after Illumina adapter ligation. The full study reports these points: The control group was slightly older than the multiple sclerosis patient group. Significantly higher frequencies in patients than in controls were found for about five TRBV segments, including TRBV5-6, TRBV5-1 and TRBV20-1. When samples were clustered directly using the F measure, samples prepared in the same batch co-clustered strongly, which prompted a batch-effect correction. Compared with controls, multiple sclerosis patients had significantly lower normalized Chao1 diversity, a finding suggesting substantial peripheral T-cell clonal expansion.

The library was built by means of PCR. For sequencing, an Illumina HiSeq 2500 was employed. Unique molecular identifiers were incorporated into TCR beta cDNA libraries to reduce PCR and sequencing biases. Every 1 to 10 million input T cells yielded approximately 500,000 cDNA molecules, meaning each molecule approximated one T cell. The patient libraries were prepared and sequenced with the same protocol used for the earlier healthy control dataset. Within a given batch, samples were prepared together, multiplexed and sequenced on the same HiSeq lane. Per the authors' processing: Raw barcoded reads were processed with MIGEC, and single-read molecular identifier groups were discarded before consensus assembly and CDR3 extraction. VDJtools was used for post-analysis of the clonotype tables, with diversity normalized by down-sampling every dataset to the smallest sample size. In repertoire overlap clustering, CDR3 amino acid sequences, but not nucleotide sequences, were matched to correct batch-related cross-sample contamination. TCRdb reworked the public reads: Q25 trimming with fastp, MiXCR clone assembly, productive beta chains retained. Here each entry gathers all rows of one CDR3 protein and keeps the most common genes and DNA. TCRdb assigned the V and J calls; the authors' analysis was not used. Within this sample are roughly 570,000 distinct CDR3 sequences, with around 34% of them counted one time only. Jointly, the top ten make up under 7% of the sample.

To demonstrate the VDJtools post-analysis software, the study profiled TCR beta repertoires from the peripheral blood of about 13 young patients with multiple sclerosis. The multiple sclerosis patients were children and adolescents between 6 and 15 years of age. Concerning this clonotype: There is no known antigen for this receptor. Per-base qualities were not stored, and no clone one base away is much larger.

The CDR3, from cysteine to phenylalanine, totals 15 residues. Here the CDR3 DNA is all that survives: 45 bases in frame from base 1. CDR1 and CDR2 were assigned from the germline V gene as MNHNS and SASEGT. V is cut by 2 bases and J by 6 bases, and the space between the germline ends is 14 bases. The chain employs TRBV6-1 and TRBJ2-1; the D gene cannot be resolved reliably. The sequence came from a girl aged 2-17 years with multiple sclerosis. The sample consisted of blood. In nucleotide form, the sequence is TGTGCCAGCAGTGAACCTAACCGGCAGTCCAATGAGCAGTTCTTC. This yields the protein CASSEPNRQSNEQFF.